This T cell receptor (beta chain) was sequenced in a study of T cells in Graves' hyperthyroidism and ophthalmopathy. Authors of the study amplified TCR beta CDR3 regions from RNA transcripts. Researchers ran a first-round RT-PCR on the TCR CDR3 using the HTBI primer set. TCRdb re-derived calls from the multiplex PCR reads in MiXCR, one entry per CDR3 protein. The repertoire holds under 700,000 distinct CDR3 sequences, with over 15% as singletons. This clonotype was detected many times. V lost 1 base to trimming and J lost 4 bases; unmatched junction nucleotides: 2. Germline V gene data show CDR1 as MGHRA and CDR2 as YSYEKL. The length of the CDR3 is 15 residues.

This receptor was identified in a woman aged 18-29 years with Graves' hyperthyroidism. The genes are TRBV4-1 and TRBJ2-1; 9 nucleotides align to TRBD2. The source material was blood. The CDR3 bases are TGCGCCAGCAGCCAAGGACTAGCGGTGTACAATGAGCAGTTCTTC. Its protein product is CASSQGLAVYNEQFF.